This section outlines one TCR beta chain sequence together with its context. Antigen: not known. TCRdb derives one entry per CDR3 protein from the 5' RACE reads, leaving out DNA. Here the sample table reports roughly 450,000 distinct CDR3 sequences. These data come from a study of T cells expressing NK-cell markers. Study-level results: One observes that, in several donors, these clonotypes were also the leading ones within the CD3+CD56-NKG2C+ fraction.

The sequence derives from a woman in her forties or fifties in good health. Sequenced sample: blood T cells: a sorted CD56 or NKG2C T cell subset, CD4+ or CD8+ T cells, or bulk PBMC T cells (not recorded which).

CDR3 protein: CASSSGRYSYEQYF. This sequence joins TRBV12-3 or TRBV12-4 and TRBJ2-7; TCRdb indicates TRBD2, and absent DNA this call remains unverified. This CDR3 is built from 14 residues.